What follows is one T cell receptor (beta chain) and its context. The antigen this receptor binds is unknown. No base-level quality is on record; no much larger clone is a single base apart. Other DNA sequences within the sample encode an identical CDR3. The CDR3 regions of human TCRbeta chains were analyzed by immunosequencing. Per the original workflow: Repertoire TCRs were matched against a reference library of SARS-CoV-2-specific TCRs generated with the MIRA antigen-specificity platform. Breadth meant the fraction of unique TCRs that were SARS-CoV-2-associated, whereas depth meant the fraction of total T cells that were SARS-CoV-2-associated. Using the MIRA data, each spike-specific TCR was mapped to the spike region that the TCR reacts to and placed in a CD4 or CD8 class. Log10-transformed breadth and depth values were compared by one-way ANOVA with Sidak's multiple comparisons tests. In TCRdb, the immuneACCESS table is reduced to in-frame sequences with V and J assigned. These tables do not hold every clone; where another copy was compared, an unresolved V gene accounts for under half, and the others remain unexplained. From that table come the V and J calls and clone size; the DNA was used to work out D and trimming. This sample has some 120,000 clones in its table, and 80% to 90% of those were observed once. Clones ranked in the top ten supply 9.5% of the sample.

The data originate from a study of T cell responses to AZD1222 COVID-19 vaccine (dated by TCRdb to the early 2020s). Looking at the study overall: TCR sequencing was performed for fewer than 250 trial participants, of whom 200 to 210 were given two doses of AZD1222 and approximately 26 were given two doses of MenACWY control vaccine. Enrollment into the trials was organized by age into subgroups of 18-55, 56-69 and 70-plus years, and those subgroups contained approximately 160, 26 and 62 TCR-sequenced participants, respectively.

Points the paper makes about the study in general: Conclusions about previously exposed vaccinees were limited because only five to seven AZD1222 recipients were SARS-CoV-2 seropositive at baseline. The whole spike protein was spanned by vaccine-associated CD4 TCRs, and dominant responses were seen in regions 160-218 and 743-854. In the small 56-69-year group, the increase in depth fell short of significance, most likely because of low power. Reportedly, almost half of the unique spike-specific TCRs recognized epitopes lying outside the regions that are mutated in the B.1.351 and B.1.1.7 variants. Because no day 14 peak-response samples were available, the repertoires could be characterized only after the peak T cell response. After two AZD1222 doses, spike-specific TCR breadth and depth were significantly higher than at day 0 and than in MenACWY recipients. Participants were mostly white British, with more females than males. The authors suggested clonal diversity may have been underestimated.

The time point label, as the study defines it: about 28 days (+/-7) after the second vaccine dose. AZD1222 recipients whose second dose came at about 4 weeks and those whose second dose came at about 12 weeks were combined into one group, since spike-specific TCR depth and breadth did not differ between the two schedules. Vaccinee samples came from UK trials COV001 and COV002, including a single-blind randomized controlled phase 2/3 trial of AZD1222 (ChAdOx1 nCoV-19) in healthy adults. Trial participant PBMC samples were collected at day 0 and day 28 after the second dose for TCRbeta chain sequencing. CDR1 is given as SEHNR and CDR2 as FQNEAQ, both from the germline V gene (reference sequence). V lost 5 bases and J lost 2 bases; the stretch between them is 10 bases long. From cysteine to phenylalanine, the CDR3 is 14 amino acids long. CDR3 DNA is the only sequence kept; it has 42 bases, read in frame from the first base.

The material was peripheral blood, obtained 28 days after the second AZD1222 dose. This TCR came from an adult who received the AZD1222 COVID-19 vaccine. The chain was built from TRBV7-9 and TRBJ1-3; the D gene identity is not certain. In nucleotide form, the sequence is TGTGCCAGCAGCCCAGACATCGCTGGAAACACCATATATTTT. It translates to CASSPDIAGNTIYF. Where the CDR3 stops, the reference TRBV7-9 and TRBJ1-3 genes take over; the full variable domain is DTGVSQNPRHKITKRGQNVTFRCDPISEHNRLYWYRQTLGQGPEFLTYFQNEAQLEKSRLLSDRFSAERPKGSFSTLEIQRTEQGDSAMYLCASSPDIAGNTIYFGEGSWLTVV.